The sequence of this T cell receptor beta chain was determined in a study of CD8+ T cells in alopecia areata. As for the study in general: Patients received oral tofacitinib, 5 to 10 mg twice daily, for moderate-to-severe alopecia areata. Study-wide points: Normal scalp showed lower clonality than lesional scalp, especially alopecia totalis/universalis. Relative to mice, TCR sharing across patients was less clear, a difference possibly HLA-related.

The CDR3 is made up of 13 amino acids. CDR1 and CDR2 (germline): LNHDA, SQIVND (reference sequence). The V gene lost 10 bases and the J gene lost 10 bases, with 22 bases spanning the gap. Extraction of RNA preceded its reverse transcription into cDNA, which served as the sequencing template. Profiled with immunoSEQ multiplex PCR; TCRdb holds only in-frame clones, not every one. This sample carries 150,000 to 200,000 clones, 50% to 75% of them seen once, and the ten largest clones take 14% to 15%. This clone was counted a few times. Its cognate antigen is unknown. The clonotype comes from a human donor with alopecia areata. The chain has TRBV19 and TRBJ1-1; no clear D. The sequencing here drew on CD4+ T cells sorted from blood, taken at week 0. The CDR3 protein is CATSSSKRLGAFF. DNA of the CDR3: TGTGCCACTTCTTCATCCAAACGGCTAGGAGCTTTCTTT.